This T cell receptor beta chain was documented in a study of persistence of HIV-infected CD4 T cells. This clone was counted once. Its target is unknown. Cells were stimulated with overlapping HIV-1 Gag 15-mer peptides. CD4+ T cells upregulating both CD40 ligand and CD69 were sorted as responding cells. Trimming stripped 3 bases from V and 0 bases from J, with 9 bases between. Germline values: CDR1 GTSNPN, CDR2 SVGIG (reference sequence). CDR3 length: 14 residues. Sequencing used immunoSEQ version 4 in survey mode. Assay: immunoSEQ multiplex PCR; the TCRdb copy retains only in-frame clones and omits some. Among about 9,200 clones listed, 82% were seen once.

Sequencing used CD4+ T cells sorted from PBMCs after approximately 19-hour stimulation, obtained from a patient who received antiretroviral therapy. The TCR comes from an adult woman with HIV who was CMV-seropositive. V is TRBV30 and J is TRBJ1-5, with D perhaps TRBD1 (5 bases). CDR3 bases: TGTGCCTGGAGCGGGACGGTTAGCAATCAGCCCCAGCATTTT. Residues: CAWSGTVSNQPQHF.